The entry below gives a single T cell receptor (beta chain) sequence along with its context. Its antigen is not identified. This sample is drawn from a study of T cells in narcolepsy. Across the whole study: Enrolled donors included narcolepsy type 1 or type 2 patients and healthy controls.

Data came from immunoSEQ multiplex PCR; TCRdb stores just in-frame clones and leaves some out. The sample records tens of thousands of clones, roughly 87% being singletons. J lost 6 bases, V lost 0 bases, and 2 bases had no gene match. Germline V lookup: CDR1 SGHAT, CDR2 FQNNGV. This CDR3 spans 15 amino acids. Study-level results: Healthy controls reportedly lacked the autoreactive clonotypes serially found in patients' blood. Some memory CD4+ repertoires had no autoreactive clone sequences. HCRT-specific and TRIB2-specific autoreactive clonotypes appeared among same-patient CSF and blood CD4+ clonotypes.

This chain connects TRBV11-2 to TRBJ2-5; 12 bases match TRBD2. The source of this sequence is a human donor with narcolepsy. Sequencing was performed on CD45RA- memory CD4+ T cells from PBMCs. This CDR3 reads CASSLETSGSQTQYF. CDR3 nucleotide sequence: TGTGCCAGCAGCTTAGAGACTAGCGGGAGCCAGACCCAGTACTTC.